Described below is a single T cell receptor beta chain sequence and its context. The target of this receptor is not known. These data originate in a study of T cells in women clearing cervical HPV infection (dated by TCRdb to the late 2010s). Background for the entire study: The cases were 20 to 25 women with histologically confirmed HPV16-related CIN3 or worse, and 2 of those women had invasive cancers. The controls were some 23 women whose single incident HPV16 infection cleared within 12 months with no development of precancer or cancer. Blood from cases was drawn at the visit where the lesion was first identified, while blood from controls was drawn once the infection was no longer detected. Among cases, blood sampling came a median of roughly 150 days after lesion detection, with an interquartile range of about 80 to 230 days. Since HLA typing was available for only a few women, HLA type could not be ruled out as a confounder. The exploratory proof-of-principle case-control study was nested within the Guanacaste HPV Natural History Study in Costa Rica and compared TCR repertoires across cervical HPV16 outcomes. Cases and controls were matched on year of sample collection and on age within five years. Cases had a median age of about 34 years and controls had a median age of approximately 38, with no significant differences in baseline characteristics. The parent cohort enrolled 10,000 to 11,000 women aged 18 or older in Guanacaste, Costa Rica, in about 1992 to 1994 and followed the women for roughly seven years. Quality controls consisted of five blinded duplicates per group, for a total of roughly 60 samples made up of some 50 participants and around ten replicates.

Every participant had a single incident cervical HPV16 infection, and prevalent HPV16 infections were excluded. Cervical HPV DNA was detected with MY09/MY11 PCR, and genotyping was done with dot-blot hybridization. Around 15 mL of heparinized blood were centrifuged, and the buffy coat was split into aliquots, frozen at -30 degrees C, and then kept at -80 degrees C. Genomic DNA was extracted from buffy coat specimens using QIAGEN kits. The study at large found these results: Because T-cell numbers per sample were unknown, differences in richness could reflect varying T-cell content rather than repertoire biology. Random forest classifiers that combined richness and V gene abundances separated cases from controls with an estimated AUC of approximately 0.79. Whether associations preceded infection or resulted from infection could not be shown with the cross-sectional design, and effector/memory subsets and HPV-specific T cells were not isolated. Across sequencing depths, CIN3+ cases showed significantly higher TCR repertoire richness than controls, but evenness did not differ between the groups.

The immunoSEQ assay used multiplex PCR to amplify TCR beta CDR3 regions from an average of approximately 1,100 ng of genomic DNA per sample. To correct primer bias, the assay used a complete synthetic TCR repertoire to set an amplification baseline. The amplicons were sequenced using the Illumina platform. Concerning the study's data processing: Sequence errors were corrected by clustering with frequency ratios and a modified nearest-neighbor algorithm, and the sequences were then analyzed in the immunoSEQ Analyzer using IMGT gene definitions. At each rarefaction depth, TCR richness and evenness were averaged across 20 rarefaction repeats, and samples with fewer sequences than that depth were excluded. Wilcoxon rank sum tests with FDR correction were used to compare relative abundances of V, D and J genes between the groups. An intraclass correlation of just under 96% for TCR richness and an average of about 73% across approximately 63 gene segments were obtained from the blinded duplicates. Entries here come from immuneACCESS through TCRdb and include only in-frame sequences with V and J called. Some clones fail to appear in such tables; in the studies checked, an unresolved V gene covers under half of the shortfall, and the cause of the remainder is unknown. V and J calls and clone size follow that table, whereas D and trimming were derived from the DNA. This specimen's table enumerates about 24,000 clones. Together, the top ten hold 4.5% to 5.5% of the sample.

Material: blood buffy coat. The receptor was isolated from a woman between 18 and 75 years old with a cervical HPV16 infection that either progressed to CIN3+ or cleared (not recorded which).

Incomplete CDR3 DNA: TGTGCCAGCAGCTCCCCTGCCGACAACGGATATCGC. Its product reads: CASSSPADNGYR. In full, the CDR3 reads CASSSPADNGYRYTF. Here the chain combines TRBV5-4 and TRBJ1-2, with the D gene too uncertain to name. The read gets to within 3 residues of the CDR3 end, and the germline J gene fills in the rest. The CDR3 spans 15 residues, from the cysteine through the phenylalanine. Part of the CDR3 DNA is given, 36 bases translated from base 1. In the germline V gene (reference sequence), CDR1 corresponds to SGHNT and CDR2 to YYREEE. The full variable domain, with segments outside the CDR3 supplied by the reference TRBV5-4 and TRBJ1-2 proteins, appears as ETGVTQSPTHLIKTRGQQVTLRCSSQSGHNTVSWYQQALGQGPQFIFQYYREEENGRGNFPPRFSGLQFPNYSSELNVNALELDDSALYLCASSSPADNGYRYTFGSGTRLTVV.